What follows are 16 T cell receptor beta chains derived from one specimen sequenced in a study of tumor-infiltrating lymphocytes in localized non-small cell lung cancer. Clones were read by immunoSEQ multiplex PCR, and TCRdb kept only the in-frame ones, dropping some. Of about 14,000 clones detected, around 70% appear once; the ten largest clones hold 14%. The specimen was uninvolved lung tissue not adjacent to the tumor. All receptors come from a human donor with non-small cell lung cancer.

The V and J genes are TRBV7-8 and TRBJ1-6, with D possibly TRBD1 on 6 matching bases. Germline loops: CDR1 SGHVS, CDR2 FQNEAQ. V gave up 5 bases and J gave up 0 bases, with 14 bases separating them. The CDR3 has 17 residues. The CDR3, as DNA: TGTGCCAGCAGCGGCTCCAGGGGCAGCTCCTATAATTCACCCCTCCACTTT. Protein: CASSGSRGSSYNSPLHF.

The J gene is TRBJ2-5, the V gene TRBV29-1; 8 bases are a match to TRBD2. The V gene end was trimmed by 7 bases and the J gene end by 5 bases; junction bases not matched to a gene: 9. Germline V gives CDR1 SQVTM, CDR2 ANQGSEA. The CDR3 is 13 amino acids. CDR3 bases: TGCAGCGCCTTACTAGCGGTTCGGGAGACCCAGTACTTC. It encodes CSALLAVRETQYF.

CDR3 DNA: TGCGCCAGCAGCTCCAGACAGGGGTTCGGCTATGGCTACACCTTC. It encodes CASSSRQGFGYGYTF. The chain joins TRBV5-1 to TRBJ1-2; 8 positions match TRBD1. This CDR3 comprises 15 residues. Trimming took 3 bases from V and 4 from J; bases not matched to a gene: 8. CDR1 and CDR2 (germline): SGHRS, YFSETQ.

The gene calls are TRBV15 and TRBJ2-3, with D unclear. This CDR3 is built from 13 residues. The V and J ends lost 0 bases and 5 bases respectively, with 6 bases between them. Looked up from germline, CDR1 is LNHNV and CDR2 is YYDKDF (reference sequence). The CDR3 region has the DNA TGTGCCACCAGCAGAGATTTCGGAGATACGCAGTATTTT. This gives the protein CATSRDFGDTQYF.

The chain recombines TRBV11-3 with TRBJ2-7; tentatively, D is TRBD1 (6 bases). The CDR3 contains 14 residues. Trimming shortened V by 4 bases and J by 1 base, and 11 bases separated the two germline ends. Germline V CDR1 and CDR2: SGHNT, YENEEA. The CDR3 here is CASSYLTGSYEQYF. The DNA of the CDR3 is TGTGCCAGCAGCTACTTGACAGGATCCTACGAGCAGTACTTC.

The gene calls are TRBV7-8 and TRBJ2-3; 8 nucleotides match TRBD2. The junction had 17 bases not matched to a gene; V was cut back by 10 bases and J by 5 bases. Germline assignment: CDR1 SGHVS and CDR2 FQNEAQ. This CDR3 region has 16 residues. In nucleotides, the CDR3 is TGTGCCACAGCAGCGGGGGCTAGCGTTTATAGAGATACGCAGTATTTT. It specifies CATAAGASVYRDTQYF.

This clone has just a few counts. The V and J genes are TRBV2 and TRBJ2-3; 10 bases agree with TRBD2. Germline lookup yields CDR1 SNHLY and CDR2 FYNNEI. V lost 6 bases, J lost 3 bases, and 12 bases stayed unmatched. This CDR3 spans 17 amino acids. This chain's CDR3 is CASSPGLAGVNTDTQYF. The CDR3 bases are TGTGCCAGCAGCCCAGGGCTAGCGGGAGTGAATACAGATACGCAGTATTTT. The whole variable domain, filled in from reference TRBV2 and TRBJ2-3, reads EPEVTQTPSHQVTQMGQEVILRCVPISNHLYFYWYRQILGQKVEFLVSFYNNEISEKSEIFDDQFSVERPDGSNFTLKIRSTKLEDSAMYFCASSPGLAGVNTDTQYFGPGTRLTVL.

In its sample, this clone was seen a few times. V gene TRBV11-3 combines with J gene TRBJ1-1, with unresolved D. The length of the CDR3 is 13 residues. CDR1 SGHNT and CDR2 YENEEA come from the germline V gene. Trimming removed 4 bases from V and 6 bases from J, with 12 bases in between. CDR3 nucleotide sequence: TGTGCCAGCAGCTCCATGGGCGGGGCTGAAGCTTTCTTT. It is translated as CASSSMGGAEAFF.

The CDR3 here is CAWTAGVGTDTQYF. The CDR3 DNA follows: TGTGCCTGGACAGCGGGAGTTGGCACAGATACGCAGTATTTT. The chain is built from TRBV30 and TRBJ2-3, with 8 nucleotides matching TRBD2. The CDR3 is 14 amino acids. V gave up 4 bases and J gave up 1 base; unmatched junction bases: 4. Germline V CDR1 and CDR2: GTSNPN, SVGIG (reference sequence).

The chain employs TRBV7-3 and TRBJ2-3; a weak D match, TRBD2 (6 bases). With 0 bases removed from V and 5 bases from J, the gap between germline ends came to 6 bases. The CDR3 extends over 13 amino acids. Germline values: CDR1 SGHTA, CDR2 FQGTGA. CDR3 protein: CASSLTGGDTQYF. The CDR3 DNA reads TGTGCCAGCAGCTTAACGGGGGGAGATACGCAGTATTTT.

The chain is built from TRBV7-8 and TRBJ2-7; TRBD1 matches at 10 bases. Germline lookup yields CDR1 SGHVS and CDR2 FQNEAQ. The CDR3 contains 17 residues. Trimming at V came to 5 bases and at J to 1 base, leaving 11 bases not matched to a gene. CDR3 nucleotide sequence: TGTGCCAGCAGCCATACGGGTAGGACAGGGGGTTCCTACGAGCAGTACTTC. This gives the protein CASSHTGRTGGSYEQYF.

V gene TRBV5-6 combines with J gene TRBJ2-2; no reliable D call. The CDR3 loop spans 17 amino acids. CDR1 and CDR2 (germline): SGHDT, YYEEEE. The V and J ends lost 0 bases and 1 base respectively, with 13 bases between them. The CDR3 reads CASSLGELRLNTGELFF. Here the CDR3 DNA reads TGTGCCAGCAGCTTGGGTGAGTTGCGGCTGAACACCGGGGAGCTGTTTTTT.

This clone has just a few counts. This sequence joins TRBV7-9 and TRBJ2-3, with 8 nucleotides matching TRBD2. The CDR3 loop spans 15 amino acids. The J segment lost 3 bases and the V segment lost 2 bases, leaving 4 bases of the junction unmatched. Germline V gives CDR1 SEHNR, CDR2 FQNEAQ (reference sequence). CDR3 loop: CASSLIASGTDTQYF. CDR3 coding DNA: TGTGCCAGCAGCTTAATAGCTAGCGGGACAGATACGCAGTATTTT.

The V gene is TRBV2, the J gene TRBJ2-2, with TRBD1 matching over 7 bases. CDR1 is SNHLY and CDR2 is FYNNEI in the germline V gene. After removal of 9 bases from V and 6 bases from J, the junction contained 4 bases not matched to a gene. This CDR3 is 12 amino acids long. CDR3 DNA sequence: TGTGCCAGAGCCGACAGGGCCGGGGAGCTGTTTTTT. Its translation: CARADRAGELFF.

V usage is TRBV19 and J usage is TRBJ1-2, with a weak D call TRBD1 (6 bases). The CDR3 has 13 amino acids. Per germline, CDR1 LNHDA and CDR2 SQIVND (reference sequence). Deletions cut 5 bases from V and 2 bases from J, with 9 bases between. The CDR3 nucleotides read TGTGCCAGTAGTCCGCAGGGGAACTATGGCTACACCTTC. Translation: CASSPQGNYGYTF.

V usage is TRBV7-6 and J usage is TRBJ2-7, with D perhaps being TRBD1 or TRBD2 (6 bases each). The CDR3 spans 14 residues. Deletions cut 2 bases from V and 3 bases from J, with 11 bases between. The germline V gene has CDR1 SGHVS and CDR2 FNYEAQ. CDR3 in DNA: TGTGCCAGCAGCTTAAATGCGGGACACTACGAGCAGTACTTC. Encoded protein: CASSLNAGHYEQYF.